This T cell receptor beta chain was recovered during a study of neurological immune-mediated disorders. The cDNA was generated by 5'RACE with 10-nucleotide random UMIs. Whenever a sequencing run was performed, it yielded over 190 million TCR-beta sequences from 15-18 subjects. TCRdb re-called the 5' RACE reads through MiXCR, storing one row per CDR3 protein. This table holds tens of thousands of distinct CDR3 sequences, over 9% found once. It was from 2 million PBMCs stored at -80 C that the unsorted libraries were obtained. This CDR3 contains 13 residues. V shed 7 bases, J shed 5 bases, and the junction held 5 bases outside the gene matches. Findings and caveats of the study: Private repertoires in all groups were suggested by the absence of shared CDR3 amino acid sequences among expanded clones across subjects.

Ten or more counts support this clonotype. Its antigen is undetermined. The sequence derives from a man aged 40-50 years in good health. The rearrangement links TRBV12-3 or TRBV12-4 to TRBJ2-1, with 7 bases identical to TRBD2. Specimen: PBMCs. The CDR3 spells CASMGGGHNEQFF. CDR3 coding DNA: TGTGCCAGCATGGGGGGGGGTCACAATGAGCAGTTCTTC.